This T cell receptor (beta chain) is drawn from a study of cytomegalovirus exposure and HLA in healthy donors. A single count supports this clone. This CDR3 is built from 15 residues. Germline-derived CDR1 and CDR2 are KGHSH and LQKENI. Trimming cost V 0 bases and J 2 bases, with 11 bases left between them. Only in-frame clones appear in the TCRdb table, and some are missing; sequencing was by immunoSEQ multiplex PCR. The profile shows under 200,000 clones, 90% to 97% of them singletons. The gene calls are TRBV18 and TRBJ2-7; a weak D match, TRBD1 (5 bases). Sequences were obtained from PBMCs. This sequence was found in a woman aged 18-29 years in good health and CMV-seronegative. The CDR3 nucleotides read TGTGCCAGCTCACCACCTCAGGGTAGTACCTACGAGCAGTACTTC. It is translated as CASSPPQGSTYEQYF.